The 29 T cell receptor beta chains below were found in one sample sequenced in a study of blood T cell repertoires in COVID-19. TCRdb keeps only in-frame clones here, not all; method: immunoSEQ multiplex PCR. The table shows about 270,000 clones, with 88% occurring only once. The sample taken for sequencing was PBMCs or T cells enriched from blood (not recorded which). These receptors all stem from a woman aged 50 to 65 who had recovered from COVID-19.

The chain has TRBV28 and TRBJ1-2; 10 positions match TRBD1. Germline V gene lookup returns CDR1 MDHEN and CDR2 SYDVKM. V shed 5 bases and J 5 bases; nucleotides not matched to a gene: 5. This CDR3 is 14 amino acids long. For the CDR3, the DNA is TGTGCCAGCAGTGAGCGGGACAGGGGTTATGGCTACACCTTC. It encodes CASSERDRGYGYTF.

This chain uses TRBV2 with TRBJ1-5; TRBD1 matches at 9 bases. This CDR3 has 13 amino acids. Germline CDR1 is SNHLY and CDR2 is FYNNEI. The V segment lost 5 bases and the J segment 5 bases; nucleotides outside the gene matches: 1. CDR3 residues: CASSRTGDQPQHF. The CDR3 DNA follows: TGTGCCAGCAGTAGGACAGGGGATCAGCCCCAGCATTTT.

The chain employs TRBV10-3 and TRBJ2-1, with 8 bases identical to TRBD1. The J segment lost 5 bases and the V segment lost 2 bases, leaving 8 bases of the junction unmatched. Looked up from germline, CDR1 is ENHRY and CDR2 is SYGVKD. The CDR3 totals 16 residues. The DNA of the CDR3 is TGTGCCATCAGTGAGCCGACAGGGGTAGAAAACAATGAGCAGTTCTTC. Its translation: CAISEPTGVENNEQFF.

The chain couples TRBV19 to TRBJ1-4; 11 bases line up with TRBD1. V dropped 6 bases and J dropped 11; count of bases not matched to a gene: 20. The germline CDR1 and CDR2 sequences are LNHDA and SQIVND (reference sequence). This CDR3 is 18 amino acids long. This chain's CDR3 is CASRTSGQGVISPSKLFF. The CDR3 nucleotides are TGTGCCAGTAGGACGTCGGGACAGGGGGTAATTTCCCCGTCTAAACTGTTTTTT.

The chain uses TRBV3-1 (or the pseudogene TRBV3-2) and TRBJ2-4, with 8 bases identical to TRBD2. V was clipped by 3 bases and J by 5 bases; unmatched bases: 0. The CDR3 is 13 residues long. CDR1 is LGHDT and CDR2 is YNNKEL in the germline V gene (reference sequence). The CDR3 reads CASSQGLENIQYF. The CDR3, as DNA: TGTGCCAGCAGCCAGGGACTAGAAAACATTCAGTACTTC.

This clone was picked up a small number of times. The CDR3 DNA reads TGTGCCAGTACCCAGGGGACAGGAAACACTGAAGCTTTCTTT. Residues: CASTQGTGNTEAFF. The chain combines TRBV19 with TRBJ1-1; 8 nucleotides match TRBD1. Germline V gene lookup returns CDR1 LNHDA and CDR2 SQIVND (reference sequence). This CDR3 is 14 amino acids long. The junction had 6 bases not matched to a gene; V was cut back by 7 bases and J by 2 bases.

This chain uses TRBV6-6 with TRBJ2-2; 13 bases align to TRBD2. The CDR3 totals 16 residues. The J segment lost 5 bases and the V segment lost 6 bases, leaving 6 bases of the junction unmatched. Germline loops: CDR1 MNHNY, CDR2 SVGAGI (reference sequence). The CDR3 DNA is TGTGCCAGCAGGACACTAGCGGGAGGGCGGACCGGGGAGCTGTTTTTT. It is translated as CASRTLAGGRTGELFF.

The V and J genes are TRBV18 and TRBJ1-4, with TRBD1 matching 9 bases. Trimming removed 3 bases from V and 6 bases from J; junction bases left unmatched: 8. The germline gives CDR1 KGHSH, CDR2 LQKENI. The CDR3 length is 16 residues. The CDR3 spells CASSPPGQGFYEKLFF. CDR3 DNA: TGTGCCAGCTCACCCCCGGGACAGGGATTTTATGAAAAACTGTTTTTT.

The V gene is TRBV28, the J gene TRBJ1-1, with D perhaps TRBD1 (6 bases). Germline V lookup: CDR1 MDHEN, CDR2 SYDVKM. The V gene lost 8 bases and the J gene lost 0 bases, with 10 bases spanning the gap. CDR3 length: 13 amino acids. The DNA of the CDR3 is TGTGCCAGCGGGGGCCACATGAACACTGAAGCTTTCTTT. Its translation is CASGGHMNTEAFF.

V gene TRBV7-9 combines with J gene TRBJ1-1, with D hard to call. Germline V lookup: CDR1 SEHNR, CDR2 FQNEAQ (reference sequence). The length of the CDR3 is 12 residues. Trimming shortened V by 7 bases and J by 2 bases, and 8 bases separated the two germline ends. The CDR3 loop is CASTIKNTEAFF. The CDR3 DNA follows: TGTGCCAGCACCATAAAAAACACTGAAGCTTTCTTT.

This clone was observed a handful of times. The chain links TRBV30 to TRBJ1-6, with 10 bases identical to TRBD1. The CDR3 is 15 amino acids. J gave up 7 bases and V 1 base, and 4 bases lay outside the gene matches. Germline CDR1 reads GTSNPN; CDR2 reads SVGIG (reference sequence). As DNA, the CDR3 is TGTGCCTGGAGTGCCCAGACAGGGGGCAATTCACCCCTCCACTTT. Translating gives CAWSAQTGGNSPLHF. The variable domain in full, completed from reference TRBV30 and TRBJ1-6, reads SQTIHQWPATLVQPVGSPLSLECTVEGTSNPNLYWYRQAAGRGLQLLFYSVGIGQISSEVPQNLSASRPQDRQFILSSKKLLLSDSGFYLCAWSAQTGGNSPLHFGNGTRLTVT.

The rearrangement uses TRBV11-3 and TRBJ1-1, with D possibly being TRBD1 (5 bases). The ends were cut back, 7 bases at V and 3 bases at J, with 24 bases in the middle. Germline V CDR1 and CDR2: SGHNT, YENEEA. This CDR3 comprises 17 residues. In DNA, the CDR3 is TGTGCCAGCACTATTCTCCTATCGCGGGGGACGGACACTGAAGCTTTCTTT. Amino acids: CASTILLSRGTDTEAFF.

The rearrangement links TRBV2 to TRBJ1-4, with D possibly matching TRBD1 (5 bases). The CDR3 runs 14 residues. Trimming shortened V by 7 bases and J by 8 bases, and 17 bases separated the two germline ends. The germline CDR1 and CDR2 sequences are SNHLY and FYNNEI. Here the CDR3 DNA reads TGTGCCAGCAAAGGAGGGGCCGGCGACGAAAAACTGTTTTTT. This gives the protein CASKGGAGDEKLFF.

The chain links TRBV28 to TRBJ1-5, with 12 bases fitting TRBD1. Per the germline V gene, CDR1 is MDHEN and CDR2 is SYDVKM. V was clipped by 3 bases and J by 7 bases; unmatched bases: 16. The CDR3 consists of 19 residues. Here the CDR3 DNA reads TGTGCCAGCAGTTTTGGTTTTGGGACAGGGGGCTTTTTCTCCCAGCCCCAGCATTTT. This encodes CASSFGFGTGGFFSQPQHF. The variable domain in full, with the rest retrieved from reference TRBV28 and TRBJ1-5, is DVKVTQSSRYLVKRTGEKVFLECVQDMDHENMFWYRQDPGLGLRLIYFSYDVKMKEKGDIPEGYSVSREKKERFSLILESASTNQTSMYLCASSFGFGTGGFFSQPQHFGDGTRLSIL.

This clone was detected a few times. The gene calls are TRBV28 and TRBJ1-1, with TRBD1 as a possible D gene (5 bases). The CDR3 contains 14 residues. The V and J ends lost 6 bases and 0 bases respectively, with 11 bases between them. CDR1 is MDHEN, CDR2 SYDVKM, per germline. The CDR3 DNA reads TGTGCCAGCAGAGAATTCAGGGTGAACACTGAAGCTTTCTTT. Translated, it gives CASREFRVNTEAFF.

The chain is built from TRBV6-5 and TRBJ2-7; possible D gene TRBD2, 6 bases. The CDR3 contains 14 residues. Per germline, CDR1 MNHEY and CDR2 SVGAGI. The V gene lost 0 bases and the J gene lost 4 bases, with 10 bases spanning the gap. The CDR3 nucleotides are TGTGCCAGCAGTTACTCGGGGGGAAGATACGAGCAGTACTTC. Amino acids: CASSYSGGRYEQYF.

The chain uses TRBV7-9 and TRBJ2-1; D ambiguous. CDR1 is SEHNR and CDR2 is FQNEAQ in the germline V gene (reference sequence). The CDR3 contains 18 residues. Trimming cost V 4 bases and J 8 bases, with 27 bases left between them. The CDR3 reads CASSSGDRRQLRSDEQFF. DNA of the CDR3: TGTGCCAGCAGCTCAGGCGACCGTCGACAACTGAGAAGTGATGAGCAGTTCTTC.

The J gene is TRBJ2-2, the V gene TRBV27, with a possible D match to TRBD2 (6 bases). This CDR3 has 14 residues. Trimming removed 5 bases at V and 6 bases at J, with 13 bases between. CDR1 and CDR2 from the germline V gene are MNHEY and SMNVEV (reference sequence). Written as DNA, the CDR3 is TGTGCCAGCAGTCTCCGACGGGGGTCCGGGGAGCTGTTTTTT. The encoded protein is CASSLRRGSGELFF.

The rearrangement uses TRBV9 and TRBJ1-3, with D unclear. The V end was cut by 0 bases, the J end by 0 bases, with 7 bases between. This CDR3 is 15 amino acids long. Germline CDR1 SGDLS, CDR2 YYNGEE. CDR3 protein: CASSVDMSSGNTIYF. CDR3 DNA sequence: TGTGCCAGCAGCGTAGATATGAGCTCTGGAAACACCATATATTTT.

This clone appeared a few times. V gene TRBV28 combines with J gene TRBJ1-5; TRBD1 matches 9 bases. Germline values: CDR1 MDHEN, CDR2 SYDVKM. The CDR3 is 15 amino acids. The J segment lost 6 bases and the V segment lost 9 bases, leaving 12 bases of the junction unmatched. This chain's CDR3 is CASYETGTGIQPQHF. In nucleotides, the CDR3 is TGTGCCAGTTACGAAACTGGGACAGGGATTCAGCCCCAGCATTTT. The variable domain in full, completed from reference TRBV28 and TRBJ1-5, reads DVKVTQSSRYLVKRTGEKVFLECVQDMDHENMFWYRQDPGLGLRLIYFSYDVKMKEKGDIPEGYSVSREKKERFSLILESASTNQTSMYLCASYETGTGIQPQHFGDGTRLSIL.

This clone was counted only a few times. This CDR3 reads CASSRYGTGIEQYF. CDR3 coding DNA: TGTGCCAGTAGTAGATACGGGACAGGAATCGAGCAGTACTTC. The genes are TRBV19 and TRBJ2-7; 8 bases map to TRBD1. The J segment lost 6 bases and the V segment lost 4 bases, leaving 8 bases of the junction unmatched. Per germline, CDR1 LNHDA and CDR2 SQIVND (reference sequence). The CDR3 extends over 14 amino acids. The whole variable domain, filled in from reference TRBV19 and TRBJ2-7, reads DGGITQSPKYLFRKEGQNVTLSCEQNLNHDAMYWYRQDPGQGLRLIYYSQIVNDFQKGDIAEGYSVSREKKESFPLTVTSAQKNPTAFYLCASSRYGTGIEQYFGPGTRLTVT.

For the CDR3, the DNA is TGTGCCAGCAGCCCCTCACGGGTTGCGAACACCGGGGAGCTGTTTTTT. Translating gives CASSPSRVANTGELFF. This chain joins TRBV28 and TRBJ2-2; D not resolved. This CDR3 spans 16 amino acids. Looked up from germline, CDR1 is MDHEN and CDR2 is SYDVKM. With 6 bases removed from V and 0 bases from J, the gap between germline ends came to 14 bases.

The chain uses TRBV6-5 and TRBJ1-1; no reliable D call. Germline values: CDR1 MNHEY, CDR2 SVGAGI. This CDR3 comprises 15 residues. Trimming cost V 4 bases and J 1 base, with 13 bases left between them. As DNA, the CDR3 is TGTGCCAGCAGTTCTGCGGGAAACCCGAACACTGAAGCTTTCTTT. Encoded protein: CASSSAGNPNTEAFF.

The V gene is TRBV4-3, the J gene TRBJ1-4, with D possibly matching TRBD1 (5 bases). The CDR3 is made up of 13 amino acids. Trimming pared 0 bases from V and 13 bases from J, leaving 12 bases between. Germline V gene lookup returns CDR1 LGHNA and CDR2 YSLEER. DNA of the CDR3: TGCGCCAGCAGCCAAGAGTGGGGGGAGGGACTGTTTTTT. As protein: CASSQEWGEGLFF.

This chain links TRBV28 with TRBJ1-5; 7 bases line up with TRBD1. The CDR3 length is 17 residues. Unmatched junction bases numbered 11, after V lost 5 bases and J lost 1 base. The germline gives CDR1 MDHEN, CDR2 SYDVKM. This CDR3 reads CASSLRSDRWSNQPQHF. The CDR3 DNA reads TGTGCCAGCAGTCTCCGATCGGACAGGTGGAGCAATCAGCCCCAGCATTTT.

The chain is built from TRBV2 and TRBJ2-1, with a tentative D call TRBD2 (6 bases). CDR3 size: 13 residues. V lost 4 bases and J lost 8, with 12 bases in between. Germline-derived CDR1 and CDR2 are SNHLY and FYNNEI. CDR3 bases: TGTGCCAGCAGTGTCCATTGGGAGGATGAGCAGTTCTTC. It encodes CASSVHWEDEQFF. Based on the CDR3 plus reference TRBV2 and TRBJ2-1, the full variable domain is EPEVTQTPSHQVTQMGQEVILRCVPISNHLYFYWYRQILGQKVEFLVSFYNNEISEKSEIFDDQFSVERPDGSNFTLKIRSTKLEDSAMYFCASSVHWEDEQFFGPGTRLTVL.

The chain combines TRBV3-1 (or the pseudogene TRBV3-2) with TRBJ2-5, with no clear D. With 5 bases removed from V and 2 bases from J, the gap between germline ends came to 9 bases. CDR1 and CDR2 from the germline V gene are LGHDT and YNNKEL (reference sequence). This CDR3 contains 13 residues. The CDR3 reads CASSSLHQETQYF. CDR3 nucleotides: TGTGCCAGCAGCTCACTCCATCAAGAGACCCAGTACTTC.

V usage is TRBV2 and J usage is TRBJ1-4; weak D call: TRBD1 (6 bases). V was cut by 3 bases and J by 6 bases, with 11 bases left in between. Germline values: CDR1 SNHLY, CDR2 FYNNEI. There are 14 residues in the CDR3. The CDR3 here is CASSDPGADEKLFF. Written as DNA, the CDR3 is TGTGCCAGCAGTGACCCAGGGGCGGATGAAAAACTGTTTTTT.

The chain joins TRBV28 to TRBJ2-7; possibly TRBD2 for D (5 bases). Looked up from germline, CDR1 is MDHEN and CDR2 is SYDVKM. The CDR3 length is 12 residues. With 8 bases removed from V and 5 bases from J, the gap between germline ends came to 13 bases. CDR3 nucleotides: TGTGCCAGCCTTGACCTGGGAGACGAGCAGTACTTC. Amino acids: CASLDLGDEQYF.